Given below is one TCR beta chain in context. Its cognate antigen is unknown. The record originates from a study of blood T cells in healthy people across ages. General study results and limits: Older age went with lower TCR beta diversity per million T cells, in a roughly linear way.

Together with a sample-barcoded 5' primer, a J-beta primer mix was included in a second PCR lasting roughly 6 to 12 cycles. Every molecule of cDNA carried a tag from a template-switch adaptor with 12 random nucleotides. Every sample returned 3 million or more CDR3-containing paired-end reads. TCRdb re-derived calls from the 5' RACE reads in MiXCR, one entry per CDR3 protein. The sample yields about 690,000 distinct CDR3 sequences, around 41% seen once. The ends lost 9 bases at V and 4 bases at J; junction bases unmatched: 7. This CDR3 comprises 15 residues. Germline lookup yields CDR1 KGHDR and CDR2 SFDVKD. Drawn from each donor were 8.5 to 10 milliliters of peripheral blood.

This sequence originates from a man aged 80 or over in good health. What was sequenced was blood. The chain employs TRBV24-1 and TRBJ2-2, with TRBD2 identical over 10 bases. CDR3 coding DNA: TGTGCCACCGGGGTAGCGGGAGGAGGCACCGGGGAGCTGTTTTTT. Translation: CATGVAGGGTGELFF.